These 20 T cell receptor beta chains were all obtained from the same sample, sequenced in a study of blood T cells in healthy people across ages. The use of a sample-barcoded 5' primer and a J-beta primer mix characterized a second PCR of about 7 to 12 cycles. TCRdb re-called the 5' RACE reads with MiXCR, one entry per CDR3 protein. The sample yields more than 700,000 distinct CDR3 sequences, about 42% seen once. Material: blood. Source of these receptors: a man aged 80 or over in good health.

The chain combines TRBV20-1 with TRBJ2-5; 8 bases fit TRBD1. J gave up 5 bases and V 5 bases, and 7 bases lay outside the gene matches. Per the germline V gene, CDR1 is DFQATT and CDR2 is SNEGSKA (reference sequence). This CDR3 contains 13 residues. The CDR3 sequence is CSAHAGGRETQYF. CDR3 DNA: TGCAGTGCTCACGCAGGGGGCCGGGAGACCCAGTACTTC.

The chain employs TRBV7-9 and TRBJ2-3; tentatively, D is TRBD1 (6 bases). V was shortened by 4 bases and J by 9 bases, with 20 bases between the two germline ends. There are 15 residues in the CDR3. Germline lookup yields CDR1 SEHNR and CDR2 FQNEAQ (reference sequence). For the CDR3, the DNA is TGTGCCAGCAGCTCCCACAGGGACCGCCGCGGAACGCAGTATTTT. Its protein product is CASSSHRDRRGTQYF.

This clonotype was seen only a few times. This chain joins TRBV20-1 and TRBJ2-1, with 10 bases lining up with TRBD2. Germline V gene sequence: CDR1 DFQATT, CDR2 SNEGSKA (reference sequence). CDR3 size: 15 residues. With V trimmed by 3 bases and J by 11 bases, 13 bases remained unmatched. CDR3 DNA sequence: TGCAGTGCTAGGGCGAGCGGGAGGGCCGACTTTAAGCAGTTCTTC. It specifies CSARASGRADFKQFF.

J is TRBJ2-1 and V is TRBV7-2, with D perhaps assigned TRBD1 or TRBD2 (5 bases each). Germline V gene lookup returns CDR1 SGHTA and CDR2 FQGNSA. V was pared by 4 bases and J by 3 bases, with 13 bases between. This CDR3 is built from 15 residues. The CDR3 region has the DNA TGTGCCAGCAGCTCACCGGGACGTGACTACAATGAGCAGTTCTTC. This sequence encodes CASSSPGRDYNEQFF.

The CDR3 DNA is TGCAGTGTGCCAGCGGGGGGTAATGAGCAGTTCTTC. It codes for CSVPAGGNEQFF. This chain uses TRBV20-1 with TRBJ2-1, with 9 nucleotides matching TRBD2. CDR1 is DFQATT and CDR2 is SNEGSKA in the germline V gene (reference sequence). CDR3 length: 12 amino acids. J gave up 7 bases and V 7 bases, and 5 bases lay outside the gene matches.

This clonotype was observed many times. The chain employs TRBV18 and TRBJ2-4, with D uncertain. The CDR3 is 14 residues long. Germline V gene lookup returns CDR1 KGHSH and CDR2 LQKENI. With 2 bases removed from V and 6 bases from J, the gap between germline ends came to 11 bases. CDR3 residues: CASSPRAVPNIQYF. The CDR3 DNA reads TGTGCCAGCTCACCAAGGGCAGTTCCAAACATTCAGTACTTC.

The rearrangement joins TRBV28 to TRBJ1-5; possible D gene TRBD1, 6 bases. The CDR3 runs to 17 residues. The V gene's germline CDR1 is MDHEN and CDR2 SYDVKM. V was shortened by 8 bases and J by 1 base, with 21 bases between the two germline ends. Here the CDR3 reads CASHHRGVGGSNQPQHF. The CDR3 coding sequence is TGTGCCAGCCATCACCGTGGGGTCGGGGGCAGCAATCAGCCCCAGCATTTT.

The chain combines TRBV29-1 with TRBJ2-1; 13 nucleotides match TRBD2. Germline V gene lookup returns CDR1 SQVTM and CDR2 ANQGSEA. With V trimmed by 6 bases and J by 0 bases, 14 bases remained unmatched. This CDR3 contains 19 residues. This CDR3 is CSVEPGLAGPRSSYNEQFF. The CDR3 DNA is TGCAGCGTCGAACCGGGACTAGCGGGACCCAGGAGCTCCTACAATGAGCAGTTCTTC.

A few counts support this clonotype. The chain carries TRBV6-5 and TRBJ2-3; D remains unclear. The V gene lost 6 bases and the J gene lost 2 bases, with 12 bases spanning the gap. The CDR3 loop spans 14 amino acids. The V gene's germline CDR1 is MNHEY and CDR2 SVGAGI. The CDR3 DNA sequence: TGTGCCAGCAGCGCGACTTCGGACACAGATACGCAGTATTTT. The encoded protein is CASSATSDTDTQYF.

V gene TRBV20-1 combines with J gene TRBJ2-7; 8 nucleotides line up with TRBD2. CDR3 length equals 15 residues. J gave up 7 bases and V 3 bases, and 14 bases lay outside the gene matches. From germline, CDR1 is DFQATT and CDR2 SNEGSKA (reference sequence). This CDR3 is CSARSLAGSYNEQYF. The CDR3 DNA follows: TGCAGTGCTAGGTCCCTAGCGGGCTCCTACAATGAGCAGTACTTC.

The table lists this clonotype with a few counts. V usage is TRBV18 and J usage is TRBJ2-5; D is ambiguous. The CDR3 consists of 14 residues. Trimming left V 0 bases short and J 5 bases short, with 10 bases between. Germline CDR1 KGHSH, CDR2 LQKENI. CDR3 DNA sequence: TGTGCCAGCTCACCACCGAGCAGTCTGGAGACCCAGTACTTC. It specifies CASSPPSSLETQYF. The full variable domain, completed using reference TRBV18 and TRBJ2-5, is NAGVMQNPRHLVRRRGQEARLRCSPMKGHSHVYWYRQLPEEGLKFMVYLQKENIIDESGMPKERFSAEFPKEGPSILRIQQVVRGDSAAYFCASSPPSSLETQYFGPGTRLLVL.

The V call is TRBV27, the J call TRBJ2-1; D is undetermined. V was pared by 0 bases and J by 11 bases, with 14 bases between. The CDR3 covers 14 residues. Germline loops: CDR1 MNHEY, CDR2 SMNVEV (reference sequence). CDR3 sequence (DNA): TGTGCCAGCAGTTTATCGTCGACTGGAGACAAGCAGTTCTTC. Translation gives CASSLSSTGDKQFF.

The chain carries TRBV20-1 and TRBJ2-1; 9 bases match TRBD2. The J call may be wrong; the DNA end is better matched by TRBJ2-7. This CDR3 has 17 residues. CDR1 DFQATT and CDR2 SNEGSKA come from the germline V gene (reference sequence). The CDR3 loop is CSARDGAGGPLYNEQYF. The CDR3 DNA is TGCAGTGCTAGAGATGGGGCGGGAGGGCCGCTGTACAATGAGCAGTACTTC.

The chain combines TRBV4-2 with TRBJ2-5, with TRBD2 identical over 13 bases. This CDR3 has 18 amino acids. Trimming removed 0 bases from V and 5 bases from J; junction bases left unmatched: 9. Germline V gene lookup returns CDR1 LGHNA and CDR2 YNFKEQ. As DNA, the CDR3 is TGTGCCAGCAGCCAAGATATTGGCGGGACTAGCGGGACTGAGACCCAGTACTTC. Its translation is CASSQDIGGTSGTETQYF.

This clonotype was found a few times. The chain has TRBV7-2 and TRBJ2-1; a weak D match, TRBD2 (5 bases). Germline V CDR1 and CDR2: SGHTA, FQGNSA. V was trimmed by 5 bases and J by 8 bases, leaving 13 bases between them. The CDR3 totals 13 residues. CDR3 loop: CASSLIVRDEQFF. The CDR3 region has the DNA TGTGCCAGCAGCCTCATAGTGAGGGATGAGCAGTTCTTC.

This clonotype has more than one count but fewer than ten. The V gene is TRBV6-5, the J gene TRBJ2-3; maybe TRBD1 (5 bases). Germline V gene data show CDR1 as MNHEY and CDR2 as SVGAGI. Trimming left V 5 bases short and J 5 bases short, with 11 bases between. The CDR3 is 13 residues long. The CDR3 spells CASSMGQGDTQYF. CDR3 DNA: TGTGCCAGCAGTATGGGGCAGGGAGATACGCAGTATTTT.

This clonotype was recorded a few times. V usage is TRBV5-1 and J usage is TRBJ2-7; TRBD1 is a possible D gene (6 bases). The CDR3 is 14 amino acids. Per the germline V gene, CDR1 is SGHRS and CDR2 is YFSETQ. Between the trimmed V and J ends, which lost 4 bases and 4 bases, there was a span of 15 bases. DNA of the CDR3: TGCGCCAGCAGCAGGAGACAGGAAACTTACGAGCAGTACTTC. Protein sequence: CASSRRQETYEQYF.

The rearrangement links TRBV10-3 to TRBJ2-2; TRBD1 agrees at 9 bases. The germline CDR1 and CDR2 sequences are ENHRY and SYGVKD. The length of the CDR3 is 16 residues. Trimming took 6 bases from V and 6 from J; bases not matched to a gene: 11. The CDR3, as DNA: TGTGCCATCAGCACCTCGACAGGGGGGAATTCCGGGGAGCTGTTTTTT. It yields the protein CAISTSTGGNSGELFF.

This rearrangement joins TRBV20-1 to TRBJ2-5; TRBD2 is a possible D gene (5 bases). Germline CDR1 and CDR2: DFQATT and SNEGSKA (reference sequence). V lost 2 bases and J 11 bases, leaving 27 bases between the germline ends. CDR3 size: 16 residues. The CDR3 DNA sequence: TGCAGTGCTAGATATTTAGGGCATTATGGGAACGGGAAGCAGTACTTC. Translation: CSARYLGHYGNGKQYF.

The chain is built from TRBV28 and TRBJ2-5; the D gene is possibly TRBD2 (5 bases). The CDR3 has 14 residues. Deletions cut 8 bases from V and 4 bases from J, with 17 bases between. Germline loops: CDR1 MDHEN, CDR2 SYDVKM. The chain's CDR3 is CASRSTGLGETQYF. CDR3 nucleotide sequence: TGTGCCAGCCGTTCGACGGGATTGGGAGAGACCCAGTACTTC.